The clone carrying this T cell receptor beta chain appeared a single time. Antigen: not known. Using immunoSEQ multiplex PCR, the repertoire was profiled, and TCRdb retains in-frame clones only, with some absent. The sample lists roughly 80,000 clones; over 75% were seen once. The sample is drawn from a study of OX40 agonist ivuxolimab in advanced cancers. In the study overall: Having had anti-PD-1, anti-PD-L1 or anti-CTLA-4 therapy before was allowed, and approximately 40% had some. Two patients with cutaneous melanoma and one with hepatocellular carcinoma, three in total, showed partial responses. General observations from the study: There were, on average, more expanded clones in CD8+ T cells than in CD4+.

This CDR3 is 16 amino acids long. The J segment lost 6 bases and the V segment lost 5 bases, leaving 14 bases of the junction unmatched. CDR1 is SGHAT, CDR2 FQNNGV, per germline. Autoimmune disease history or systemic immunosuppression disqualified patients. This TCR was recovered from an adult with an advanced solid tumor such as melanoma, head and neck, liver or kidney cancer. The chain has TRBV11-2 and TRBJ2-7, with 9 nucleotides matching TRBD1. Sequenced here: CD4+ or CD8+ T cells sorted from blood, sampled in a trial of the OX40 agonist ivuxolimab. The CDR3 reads CASSPPLRDRASEQYF. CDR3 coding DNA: TGTGCCAGCAGCCCCCCCTTGCGGGACAGGGCATCCGAGCAGTACTTC.